This entry lists 24 T cell receptor beta chains sequenced from one sample in a study of blood T cell repertoires in COVID-19. TCRdb's copy holds only in-frame clones and misses some; the assay was immunoSEQ multiplex PCR. The sample carries about 670,000 clones, 75% to 90% recorded once. Sequencing was performed on peripheral blood. These receptors originate from a woman under 30 with acute or convalescent COVID-19.

The rearrangement links TRBV30 to TRBJ1-2; D perhaps matches TRBD1 (5 bases). Germline CDR1 and CDR2: GTSNPN and SVGIG (reference sequence). The V gene lost 3 bases and the J gene lost 2 bases, with 16 bases spanning the gap. The CDR3 contains 15 residues. The CDR3 bases are TGTGCCTGGAGCGTTCGCTACAACAGGAACTATGGCTACACCTTC. Residues: CAWSVRYNRNYGYTF. Using reference TRBV30 and TRBJ1-2 for the parts outside the CDR3, the full variable domain is SQTIHQWPATLVQPVGSPLSLECTVEGTSNPNLYWYRQAAGRGLQLLFYSVGIGQISSEVPQNLSASRPQDRQFILSSKKLLLSDSGFYLCAWSVRYNRNYGYTFGSGTRLTVV.

The rearrangement links TRBV6-5 to TRBJ2-2; TRBD1 matches at 10 bases. Germline values: CDR1 MNHEY, CDR2 SVGAGI. V lost 5 bases, J lost 6 bases, and 6 bases stayed unmatched. The CDR3 length is 15 residues. The chain's CDR3 is CASSPGTGAAGELFF. The CDR3 bases are TGTGCCAGCAGTCCCGGGACAGGGGCGGCCGGGGAGCTGTTTTTT.

CDR3 nucleotides: TGTGCTAGTGGTTTGCCGAGCTCCTACGAGCAGTACTTC. This codes for CASGLPSSYEQYF. The chain recombines TRBV12-5 with TRBJ2-7; D call uncertain. This CDR3 region has 13 residues. V was shortened by 2 bases and J by 0 bases, with 5 bases between the two germline ends. Per the germline V gene, CDR1 is LGHNT and CDR2 is FRNRAP.

The rearrangement uses TRBV27 and TRBJ1-2, with 10 bases aligning to TRBD1. From germline, CDR1 is MNHEY and CDR2 SMNVEV (reference sequence). The CDR3 is 14 residues long. V trimming: 8 bases; J trimming: 10 bases; junction bases outside the gene matches: 13. The CDR3 spells CASGTGQGQRDYTF. As DNA, the CDR3 is TGTGCCAGCGGGACGGGACAGGGGCAGAGGGACTACACCTTC.

This clone was seen only once. The V call is TRBV5-4, the J call TRBJ2-5; 7 nucleotides agree with TRBD2. J lost 2 bases, V lost 1 base, and 8 bases had no gene match. Germline assignment: CDR1 SGHNT and CDR2 YYREEE (reference sequence). The length of the CDR3 is 16 residues. CDR3 coding DNA: TGTGCCAGCAGCTTGCGGAGCGGGGACCCTCAAGAGACCCAGTACTTC. It yields the protein CASSLRSGDPQETQYF. The entire variable domain, with the rest obtained from reference TRBV5-4 and TRBJ2-5, is as follows: ETGVTQSPTHLIKTRGQQVTLRCSSQSGHNTVSWYQQALGQGPQFIFQYYREEENGRGNFPPRFSGLQFPNYSSELNVNALELDDSALYLCASSLRSGDPQETQYFGPGTRLLVL.

This clone was seen once. Other DNA sequences in the sample encode the same CDR3. The chain couples TRBV7-8 to TRBJ1-2; the D gene is possibly TRBD1 (5 bases). The CDR3 extends over 12 amino acids. The germline V gene has CDR1 SGHVS and CDR2 FQNEAQ. V was pared by 5 bases and J by 5 bases, with 9 bases between. The CDR3 DNA reads TGTGCCAGCAGCCCCACAGGTTATGGCTACACCTTC. Encoded protein: CASSPTGYGYTF. Full variable domain (outside the CDR3, taken from reference TRBV7-8 and TRBJ1-2): GAGVSQSPRYKVAKRGQDVALRCDPISGHVSLFWYQQALGQGPEFLTYFQNEAQLDKSGLPSDRFFAERPEGSVSTLKIQRTQQEDSAVYLCASSPTGYGYTFGSGTRLTVV.

V gene TRBV5-4 combines with J gene TRBJ1-4; D is possibly TRBD1 (5 bases). The germline V gene has CDR1 SGHNT and CDR2 YYREEE (reference sequence). The CDR3 has 14 amino acids. V dropped 3 bases and J dropped 8 bases, with 14 bases sitting between them. The CDR3 here is CASSSHWGNEKLFF. In DNA form, the CDR3 reads TGTGCCAGCAGCTCCCATTGGGGCAACGAAAAACTGTTTTTT.

The CDR3 nucleotides read TGTGCCTGGAGTATCGGCACAGATACGCAGTATTTT. This translates into CAWSIGTDTQYF. The chain recombines TRBV30 with TRBJ2-3; D is undetermined. Between the trimmed V and J ends, which lost 2 bases and 1 base, there was a span of 4 bases. The CDR3 spans 12 residues. Per the germline V gene, CDR1 is GTSNPN and CDR2 is SVGIG (reference sequence).

V usage is TRBV10-3 and J usage is TRBJ1-2; the match to TRBD1 covers 8 bases. This CDR3 comprises 14 residues. The V and J ends lost 7 bases and 8 bases, in that order; junction bases with no gene match: 12. Germline V gene data show CDR1 as ENHRY and CDR2 as SYGVKD. CDR3 residues: CAIKAGGASWGYTF. The DNA of the CDR3 is TGTGCCATCAAGGCAGGGGGCGCTTCCTGGGGCTACACCTTC.

This clone showed up just once. The chain has TRBV10-1 and TRBJ2-1; D might be TRBD1 (6 bases). V lost 7 bases and J lost 4, with 11 bases in between. This CDR3 is built from 13 residues. CDR1 WNHNN and CDR2 SYGVQD come from the germline V gene (reference sequence). The CDR3 sequence: CASIDRKYNEQFF. The CDR3 DNA follows: TGCGCCAGCATTGACAGGAAGTACAATGAGCAGTTCTTC.

This chain's CDR3 is CASSQVLAGGGNEQFF. CDR3 coding DNA: TGTGCCAGCAGCCAAGTTCTAGCGGGGGGTGGGAATGAGCAGTTCTTC. The rearrangement joins TRBV4-2 to TRBJ2-1, with 11 positions matching TRBD2. The V gene end was trimmed by 1 base and the J gene end by 7 bases; junction bases not matched to a gene: 6. Germline CDR1 is LGHNA and CDR2 is YNFKEQ. This CDR3 comprises 16 residues.

The rearrangement joins TRBV4-3 to TRBJ1-2; TRBD1 is a possible D gene (6 bases). This CDR3 has 14 residues. V lost 0 bases to trimming and J lost 5 bases, with 10 bases between them. Germline loops: CDR1 LGHNA, CDR2 YSLEER. This CDR3 reads CASSQDVQGYGYTF. The CDR3 nucleotides read TGCGCCAGCAGCCAAGATGTACAGGGATATGGCTACACCTTC.

The gene calls are TRBV30 and TRBJ1-4, with D perhaps TRBD1 (5 bases). Germline lookup yields CDR1 GTSNPN and CDR2 SVGIG (reference sequence). V shed 4 bases and J shed 8 bases, with 17 bases lying between them. This CDR3 region has 14 residues. Here the CDR3 reads CAWNLLQGEEKLFF. For the CDR3, the DNA is TGTGCCTGGAATTTGTTGCAGGGTGAAGAAAAACTGTTTTTT. The full variable domain, in which reference TRBV30 and TRBJ1-4 provide the parts outside the CDR3, is SQTIHQWPATLVQPVGSPLSLECTVEGTSNPNLYWYRQAAGRGLQLLFYSVGIGQISSEVPQNLSASRPQDRQFILSSKKLLLSDSGFYLCAWNLLQGEEKLFFGSGTQLSVL.

V and J are TRBV7-2 and TRBJ2-3; TRBD2 agrees at 9 bases. The germline V gene has CDR1 SGHTA and CDR2 FQGNSA. CDR3 length: 15 residues. V lost 7 bases to trimming and J lost 6 bases; unmatched junction nucleotides: 11. The CDR3 loop is CASNQQRGAPDTQYF. As DNA, the CDR3 is TGTGCCAGCAACCAACAGCGGGGGGCTCCCGATACGCAGTATTTT.

The count of this clone is one. The V call is TRBV19, the J call TRBJ2-6; TRBD1 is a possible D gene (5 bases). Germline V gene lookup returns CDR1 LNHDA and CDR2 SQIVND (reference sequence). The V and J ends lost 7 bases and 0 bases respectively, with 19 bases between them. The CDR3 extends over 18 amino acids. The CDR3 protein is CASTLWAGKSSGANVLTF. DNA for the CDR3: TGTGCCAGTACCCTCTGGGCAGGGAAGTCCTCTGGGGCCAACGTCCTGACTTTC. The whole variable domain, remainder taken from reference TRBV19 and TRBJ2-6, is DGGITQSPKYLFRKEGQNVTLSCEQNLNHDAMYWYRQDPGQGLRLIYYSQIVNDFQKGDIAEGYSVSREKKESFPLTVTSAQKNPTAFYLCASTLWAGKSSGANVLTFGAGSRLTVL.

This chain links TRBV5-4 with TRBJ2-7; a weak D match, TRBD2 (5 bases). The V end was cut by 2 bases, the J end by 7 bases, with 10 bases between. Germline CDR1 and CDR2: SGHNT and YYREEE (reference sequence). The CDR3 spans 12 residues. CDR3 residues: CASSFTSGEQYF. The CDR3 DNA reads TGTGCCAGCAGCTTCACTTCGGGGGAGCAGTACTTC.

This chain connects TRBV27 to TRBJ2-3; D not resolved. With 5 bases removed from V and 5 bases from J, the gap between germline ends came to 11 bases. The CDR3 sequence is 13 residues long. Germline-derived CDR1 and CDR2 are MNHEY and SMNVEV (reference sequence). CDR3 region: CASSVTRGDTQYF. CDR3 nucleotides: TGTGCCAGCAGTGTTACCCGCGGAGATACGCAGTATTTT.

The V gene is TRBV6-2 or TRBV6-3, the J gene TRBJ1-2, with unresolved D. The V gene's germline CDR1 is MNHEY and CDR2 SVGEGT. The V end lost 2 bases, the J end lost 7 bases, and 14 bases lay between the germline ends. The CDR3 loop spans 14 amino acids. The CDR3 reads CASSYELRRTGYTF. CDR3 DNA sequence: TGTGCCAGCAGTTACGAGCTACGCCGTACTGGCTACACCTTC.

The chain carries TRBV30 and TRBJ2-2; D is unclear. Trimming cost V 0 bases and J 3 bases, with 5 bases left between them. Germline loops: CDR1 GTSNPN, CDR2 SVGIG (reference sequence). The CDR3 is 13 amino acids. The CDR3 DNA follows: TGTGCCTGGAGTGTACTGGACACCGGGGAGCTGTTTTTT. It translates to CAWSVLDTGELFF. Drawing the rest from reference TRBV30 and TRBJ2-2, the complete variable domain is SQTIHQWPATLVQPVGSPLSLECTVEGTSNPNLYWYRQAAGRGLQLLFYSVGIGQISSEVPQNLSASRPQDRQFILSSKKLLLSDSGFYLCAWSVLDTGELFFGEGSRLTVL.

V gene TRBV2 combines with J gene TRBJ1-5; D gene uncertain. Germline values: CDR1 SNHLY, CDR2 FYNNEI. The V and J ends lost 3 bases and 6 bases respectively, with 12 bases between them. The length of the CDR3 is 14 residues. The CDR3 DNA reads as TGTGCCAGCAGTGACAATCCGGTGTTTCAGCCCCAGCATTTT. Residues: CASSDNPVFQPQHF. The entire variable domain, with the rest obtained from reference TRBV2 and TRBJ1-5, is as follows: EPEVTQTPSHQVTQMGQEVILRCVPISNHLYFYWYRQILGQKVEFLVSFYNNEISEKSEIFDDQFSVERPDGSNFTLKIRSTKLEDSAMYFCASSDNPVFQPQHFGDGTRLSIL.

CDR3 region: CASSLAVAAGGSDTQYF. DNA of the CDR3: TGTGCCAGCAGCTTAGCGGTAGCAGCGGGGGGGTCGGATACGCAGTATTTT. V usage is TRBV7-2 and J usage is TRBJ2-3; 10 bases line up with TRBD2. The CDR3 has 17 amino acids. J gave up 6 bases and V 0 bases, and 9 bases lay outside the gene matches. The germline gives CDR1 SGHTA, CDR2 FQGNSA.

The gene calls are TRBV6-5 and TRBJ1-2, with D unresolved. Germline CDR1 MNHEY, CDR2 SVGAGI. The CDR3 has 15 residues. V shed 0 bases and J shed 1 base, with 9 bases lying between them. The CDR3 loop reads CASSYSIAVNYGYTF. CDR3 DNA sequence: TGTGCCAGCAGTTACTCGATTGCAGTTAACTATGGCTACACCTTC.

The chain couples TRBV4-2 to TRBJ2-5, with 8 bases that match TRBD2. The CDR3 is 17 residues long. Germline V gene sequence: CDR1 LGHNA, CDR2 YNFKEQ. J lost 1 base, V lost 4 bases, and 11 bases had no gene match. CDR3 region: CASSPEGKRGTQETQYF. The DNA of the CDR3 is TGTGCCAGCAGCCCGGAGGGGAAGCGGGGGACCCAAGAGACCCAGTACTTC.

The chain joins TRBV6-6 to TRBJ1-2; 9 bases are a match to TRBD1. This CDR3 contains 16 residues. The germline gives CDR1 MNHNY, CDR2 SVGAGI (reference sequence). The V and J ends lost 5 bases and 2 bases, in that order; junction bases with no gene match: 9. The CDR3 loop is CASSPLTGGANYGYTF. DNA for the CDR3: TGTGCCAGCAGTCCCCTTACAGGGGGCGCGAACTATGGCTACACCTTC.